This T cell receptor (beta chain) was documented in a study of regulatory T cells in long-lasting Graves disease. Time point of the sample: newly diagnosed GD, antithyroid drugs for less than 3 months. Following extraction of RNA from PBMCs, that RNA was used to make the TCR library. This clonotype has a count of ten or more. The CDR3 loop spans 15 amino acids. Germline lookup yields CDR1 MGHRA and CDR2 YSYEKL. V was shortened by 4 bases and J by 4 bases, with 15 bases between the two germline ends. Building of the TCR beta libraries involved iRepertoire HTBI primers and Arm-PCR of CDR3 regions. TCRdb reprocessed the multiplex PCR reads via MiXCR and lists one record per CDR3 protein. Here the sample spans about 440,000 distinct CDR3 sequences, 14% to 15% being singletons. These data were also filed under a second study, of T cells in Graves' hyperthyroidism and ophthalmopathy. Per that study: Ophthalmopathy, which appeared later, was predicted by the model a median roughly 6.5 months before onset.

The TCR sequence derives from a woman younger than 45 with Graves disease. The rearrangement links TRBV4-1 to TRBJ2-3, with a tentative D call TRBD2 (5 bases). The material sequenced was peripheral blood mononuclear cells (PBMCs), taken at new diagnosis, from a patient treated with antithyroid drugs. This CDR3 is CASSRPGLAPDTQYF. CDR3 coding DNA: TGCGCCAGCAGCCGACCAGGACTCGCCCCAGATACGCAGTATTTT.